The 27 T cell receptor beta chains below come from one sample, sequenced in a study of T cell clonotyping in hematopoietic cell transplantation. Profiling relied on immunoSEQ multiplex PCR, and the TCRdb table lists in-frame clones only, not all of them. This table holds about 5,100 clones, over 55% found once. The starting material was PBMCs, obtained 100 days after allogeneic stem cell transplant. The receptors here all came from a female patient between 50 and 60 years old who had an allogeneic stem cell transplant, so the T cells may come from the graft donor. Some clones in this sample may be carry-over from other donors' samples.

The V gene is TRBV6-5, the J gene TRBJ2-2, with 7 bases that match TRBD1. Germline CDR1 is MNHEY and CDR2 is SVGAGI. With 6 bases clipped from V and 6 bases from J, the junction kept 4 bases outside the gene matches. This CDR3 is 13 amino acids long. Written as DNA, the CDR3 is TGTGCCAGCAGACCCGGACAGGCCGGGGAGCTGTTTTTT. The encoded protein is CASRPGQAGELFF.

V gene TRBV7-2 combines with J gene TRBJ2-3; TRBD1 or TRBD2 may be the D gene (5 bases each). The CDR3 is 13 amino acids. Germline V gene sequence: CDR1 SGHTA, CDR2 FQGNSA. Trimming removed 5 bases at V and 2 bases at J, with 8 bases between. CDR3 nucleotides: TGTGCCAGCAGCCAGGGACCCACAGATACGCAGTATTTT. It is translated as CASSQGPTDTQYF.

This clone was picked up a small number of times. The gene calls are TRBV12-2 and TRBJ2-5. TRBV12-2 is listed as a pseudogene. The CDR3 spans 16 residues. The DNA of the CDR3 is TGTGCAAGTCGCTTGAGGGGAAGGCGGACCCAAGAGACCCAGTACTTC. Its translation is CASRLRGRRTQETQYF.

The chain combines TRBV10-1 with TRBJ2-5; D is unclear. This CDR3 comprises 12 residues. The ends were cut back, 3 bases at V and 4 bases at J, with 6 bases in the middle. Germline V gene lookup returns CDR1 WNHNN and CDR2 SYGVQD (reference sequence). DNA of the CDR3: TGCGCCAGCAGTGATGGCCGAGAGACCCAGTACTTC. Amino acid sequence: CASSDGRETQYF.

Only a few counts were recorded for this clone. This chain joins TRBV7-6 and TRBJ2-7, with 9 bases identical to TRBD2. CDR1 and CDR2 from the germline V gene are SGHVS and FNYEAQ. CDR3 length equals 14 residues. V lost 3 bases and J lost 7; bases outside the gene matches: 7. CDR3 region: CASSLVAGVQEQYF. CDR3 nucleotide sequence: TGTGCCAGCAGCTTGGTAGCGGGAGTGCAAGAGCAGTACTTC.

CDR3 loop: CAWSGPPGEQFF. In DNA form, the CDR3 reads TGTGCCTGGAGTGGACCCCCGGGTGAGCAGTTCTTC. This sequence joins TRBV30 and TRBJ2-1; D gene unclear. Germline V gene data show CDR1 as GTSNPN and CDR2 as SVGIG (reference sequence). This CDR3 region has 12 residues. V was cut by 1 base and J by 9 bases, with 10 bases left in between.

The genes are TRBV21-1 and TRBJ2-1; the tabulated D call, TRBD1, remains unverified against the DNA. TRBV21-1 is a pseudogene locus. The CDR3 spans 13 residues. The CDR3 is CASSKGTAGEQFF. For the CDR3, the DNA is TGTGCCAGCAGCAAAGGGACAGCTGGAGAGCAGTTCTTC.

The genes are TRBV27 and TRBJ2-7; D is undetermined. The CDR3 consists of 13 residues. CDR1 and CDR2 from the germline V gene are MNHEY and SMNVEV (reference sequence). V was clipped by 4 bases and J by 0 bases, with 7 bases between them. The CDR3 protein is CASSSRSSYEQYF. In nucleotides, the CDR3 is TGTGCCAGCAGTTCCAGGAGCTCCTACGAGCAGTACTTC.

This clone was observed a single time. The chain uses TRBV2 and TRBJ2-7, with D possibly being TRBD2 (5 bases). Germline CDR1 is SNHLY and CDR2 is FYNNEI. This CDR3 comprises 13 residues. Trimming cost V 3 bases and J 1 base, with 7 bases left between them. CDR3 sequence: CASSDRGSYEQYF. Written as DNA, the CDR3 is TGTGCCAGCAGTGATCGGGGATCCTACGAGCAGTACTTC.

V usage is TRBV7-9 and J usage is TRBJ2-5; 9 positions agree with TRBD1. Looked up from germline, CDR1 is SEHNR and CDR2 is FQNEAQ (reference sequence). This CDR3 region has 14 residues. The V segment lost 8 bases and the J segment 7 bases; nucleotides outside the gene matches: 11. The CDR3 sequence: CASQTGGGTWTQYF. The CDR3 bases are TGTGCCAGCCAAACAGGGGGCGGCACTTGGACCCAGTACTTC.

This clone is labeled large (0.1 to 1%). The chain couples TRBV4-1 to TRBJ2-2; D unresolved. V dropped 4 bases and J dropped 4 bases, with 7 bases sitting between them. The germline gives CDR1 MGHRA, CDR2 YSYEKL. The CDR3 runs to 13 residues. The DNA of the CDR3 is TGCGCCAGCAGCCCCCAGTTCACCGGGGAGCTGTTTTTT. This encodes CASSPQFTGELFF.

The J gene is TRBJ1-2, the V gene TRBV6-6; no clear D gene. V dropped 6 bases and J dropped 6 bases, with 14 bases sitting between them. The CDR3 spans 13 residues. Per the germline V gene, CDR1 is MNHNY and CDR2 is SVGAGI (reference sequence). CDR3 nucleotide sequence: TGTGCCAGCAGAGGTCGGAAGTGGGATGGCTACACCTTC. Translation: CASRGRKWDGYTF.

The V call is TRBV7-2, the J call TRBJ2-7; 9 positions agree with TRBD2. CDR3 size: 15 residues. Germline V lookup: CDR1 SGHTA, CDR2 FQGNSA. V was clipped by 5 bases and J by 5 bases; unmatched bases: 10. The CDR3 DNA reads TGTGCCAGCAGCAACCAACTAGCGGGTTCAGACGAGCAGTACTTC. This codes for CASSNQLAGSDEQYF. The full variable domain, rest sourced from reference TRBV7-2 and TRBJ2-7, is GAGVSQSPSNKVTEKGKDVELRCDPISGHTALYWYRQSLGQGLEFLIYFQGNSAPDKSGLPSDRFSAERTGGSVSTLTIQRTQQEDSAVYLCASSNQLAGSDEQYFGPGTRLTVT.

This clone was seen only once. The J gene is TRBJ1-5, the V gene TRBV21-1. TRBV21-1 is annotated as a pseudogene. The length of the CDR3 is 14 residues. For the CDR3, the DNA is TGTGCCAGCTCCCGGGCTGGGGGCAATCAGCCCCAGCATTTT. Translated: CASSRAGGNQPQHF.

The chain is built from TRBV11-3 and TRBJ2-2; D remains unclear. V was trimmed by 2 bases and J by 7 bases, leaving 8 bases between them. The CDR3 is 13 amino acids. Germline V lookup: CDR1 SGHNT, CDR2 YENEEA. As DNA, the CDR3 is TGTGCCAGCAGCTTATTAGGGTTCGGGGAGCTGTTTTTT. Translated: CASSLLGFGELFF.

This CDR3 reads CASSLTQGQGELFF. DNA for the CDR3: TGCGCCAGCAGCTTAACACAGGGACAGGGGGAGCTGTTTTTT. J is TRBJ2-2 and V is TRBV5-1, with 7 bases identical to TRBD1. This CDR3 is 14 amino acids long. CDR1 is SGHRS, CDR2 YFSETQ, per germline. V lost 2 bases, J lost 8 bases, and 6 bases stayed unmatched.

The chain recombines TRBV11-2 with TRBJ1-1; 7 bases align to TRBD1. V dropped 4 bases and J dropped 10; count of bases not matched to a gene: 18. The CDR3 has 16 residues. Germline loops: CDR1 SGHAT, CDR2 FQNNGV. The CDR3 loop is CASSSKSGLDRVTAFF. Here the CDR3 DNA reads TGTGCCAGCAGCTCGAAATCGGGGCTAGACAGGGTTACAGCTTTCTTT.

The CDR3 region has the DNA TGTGCCAGCAGCCGGGAGACCTACGAGCAGTACTTC. It is translated as CASSRETYEQYF. The gene calls are TRBV7-9 and TRBJ2-7; possible D gene TRBD2, 6 bases. Germline V CDR1 and CDR2: SEHNR, FQNEAQ (reference sequence). Trimming stripped 5 bases from V and 2 bases from J, with 7 bases between. The length of the CDR3 is 12 residues.

This rearrangement joins TRBV27 to TRBJ2-3, with unresolved D. This CDR3 region has 20 residues. V was clipped by 0 bases and J by 2 bases, with 24 bases between them. Germline values: CDR1 MNHEY, CDR2 SMNVEV (reference sequence). Written as DNA, the CDR3 is TGTGCCAGCAGTTTATCGGCAAGGGCCCAAGGCTCGCCTTACACAGATACGCAGTATTTT. Protein product: CASSLSARAQGSPYTDTQYF.

V gene TRBV5-4 combines with J gene TRBJ1-1; D ambiguous. This CDR3 has 12 residues. Trimming cost V 3 bases and J 9 bases, with 12 bases left between them. The germline CDR1 and CDR2 sequences are SGHNT and YYREEE (reference sequence). This CDR3 reads CASSSGKGKAFF. Written as DNA, the CDR3 is TGTGCCAGCAGCTCCGGAAAGGGAAAAGCTTTCTTT.

This chain joins TRBV6-6 and TRBJ1-4; TRBD1 might be the D (5 bases). V was clipped by 7 bases and J by 2 bases, with 11 bases between them. The CDR3 covers 14 residues. Germline loops: CDR1 MNHNY, CDR2 SVGAGI (reference sequence). In DNA, the CDR3 is TGTGCCAGCACCAGGGAGGCGACTAATGAAAAACTGTTTTTT. Translated: CASTREATNEKLFF.

CDR3 DNA: TGTGCCAGCAGCCACCCGATGGGTTATAGCGGGACCACCGGGGAGCTGTTTTTT. Translating it yields CASSHPMGYSGTTGELFF. This chain links TRBV7-6 with TRBJ2-2, with 8 bases that match TRBD2. The germline V gene has CDR1 SGHVS and CDR2 FNYEAQ. This CDR3 is built from 18 residues. The ends lost 5 bases at V and 4 bases at J; junction bases unmatched: 15. The full variable domain, completed using reference TRBV7-6 and TRBJ2-2, is GAGVSQSPRYKVTKRGQDVALRCDPISGHVSLYWYRQALGQGPEFLTYFNYEAQQDKSGLPNDRFSAERPEGSISTLTIQRTEQRDSAMYRCASSHPMGYSGTTGELFFGEGSRLTVL.

This clone came up a few times. The gene calls are TRBV5-1 and TRBJ2-2, with 8 bases matching TRBD1. The germline gives CDR1 SGHRS, CDR2 YFSETQ. The CDR3 is 16 amino acids. The V gene end was trimmed by 2 bases and the J gene end by 2 bases; junction bases not matched to a gene: 5. The CDR3 protein is CASSLTGQGNTGELFF. The DNA for the CDR3 is TGCGCCAGCAGCTTAACAGGACAGGGAAACACCGGGGAGCTGTTTTTT.

The J gene is TRBJ1-1, the V gene TRBV29-1; a possible D gene is TRBD1 (5 bases). V was clipped by 0 bases and J by 8 bases, with 13 bases between them. Germline V lookup: CDR1 SQVTM, CDR2 ANQGSEA. The CDR3 length is 13 residues. As DNA, the CDR3 is TGCAGCGTTGAAGATCCATTGACAGTAGAAGCTTTCTTT. Protein product: CSVEDPLTVEAFF. Variable domain in full (rest from reference TRBV29-1 and TRBJ1-1): SAVISQKPSRDICQRGTSLTIQCQVDSQVTMMFWYRQQPGQSLTLIATANQGSEATYESGFVIDKFPISRPNLTFSTLTVSNMSPEDSSIYLCSVEDPLTVEAFFGQGTRLTVV.

This clone has just a few counts. The sample holds other DNA sequences that translate to the same CDR3. The rearrangement uses TRBV6-6 and TRBJ1-1, with TRBD1 matching over 9 bases. There are 13 residues in the CDR3. The germline gives CDR1 MNHNY, CDR2 SVGAGI (reference sequence). V lost 6 bases to trimming and J lost 1 base; unmatched junction nucleotides: 0. The CDR3 is CASRTGGNTEAFF. In nucleotides, the CDR3 is TGTGCCAGCAGGACAGGGGGGAACACTGAAGCTTTCTTT.

The chain is built from TRBV12-2 and TRBJ2-7. TRBV12-2 is classified as a pseudogene. The CDR3 contains 9 residues. As DNA, the CDR3 is TGTGCAAGATACCACGAGCAGTACTTC. Its protein is CARYHEQYF.

The chain has TRBV6-5 and TRBJ1-6, with D uncertain. With 6 bases removed from V and 3 bases from J, the gap between germline ends came to 3 bases. CDR3 length: 12 amino acids. The germline V gene has CDR1 MNHEY and CDR2 SVGAGI. Here the CDR3 reads CASRLYNSPLHF. As DNA, the CDR3 is TGTGCCAGCAGACTCTATAATTCACCCCTCCACTTT.